This record looks at one TCR beta chain sequence and its context. Populations obtained by sorting all exceeded 95% purity. The sample comes from a study of beta chain features in type 1 diabetes. Every isolated RNA sample was fully reverse transcribed, so sequencing captured expressed TCRB transcripts. Assay used: immunoSEQ multiplex PCR; TCRdb lists only in-frame clones, some missing. This sample carries 300,000 to 350,000 clones, 15% to 20% of them seen once, and the ten largest clones take under 0.05%. This receptor was taken from a woman aged 18-29 years in good health. Sequences were obtained from naive CD4+ T cells from blood.

The CDR3 sequence: CASSLWTGGNEQFF. The DNA for the CDR3 is TGTGCCAGCAGCCTATGGACAGGGGGGAATGAGCAGTTCTTC. The rearrangement links TRBV11-3 to TRBJ2-1; 10 nucleotides align to TRBD1. This CDR3 region has 14 residues. The germline V gene has CDR1 SGHNT and CDR2 YENEEA. V lost 5 bases to trimming and J lost 7 bases; unmatched junction nucleotides: 5. Variable domain in full (rest from reference TRBV11-3 and TRBJ2-1): EAGVVQSPRYKIIEKKQPVAFWCNPISGHNTLYWYLQNLGQGPELLIRYENEEAVDDSQLPKDRFSAERLKGVDSTLKIQPAELGDSAVYLCASSLWTGGNEQFFGPGTRLTVL.